What follows are 17 T cell receptor beta chains derived from one specimen sequenced in a study of blood T cell repertoires in COVID-19. TCRdb's table, derived via immunoSEQ multiplex PCR, lists solely in-frame clones and lacks some. The sample carries about 98,000 clones, less than 85% recorded once. Material: peripheral blood. The receptors originated from a man aged 65-85 years with active or convalescent COVID-19.

This rearrangement joins TRBV5-4 to TRBJ2-3; D is unclear. Germline CDR1 is SGHNT and CDR2 is YYREEE (reference sequence). Trimming shortened V by 0 bases and J by 2 bases, and 7 bases separated the two germline ends. The CDR3 totals 14 residues. The CDR3 here is CASSLGSVTDTQYF. Here the CDR3 DNA reads TGTGCCAGCAGCTTGGGGAGTGTCACAGATACGCAGTATTTT.

The rearrangement links TRBV2 to TRBJ2-2; 8 bases fit TRBD1. Germline V gene sequence: CDR1 SNHLY, CDR2 FYNNEI. Germline trimming cut 3 bases from V and 7 bases from J; bases unmatched to any gene: 7. The CDR3 totals 15 residues. CDR3 protein: CASSDRQGAIGELFF. CDR3 in DNA: TGTGCCAGCAGTGACCGGCAGGGGGCGATCGGGGAGCTGTTTTTT.

The V call is TRBV5-6, the J call TRBJ1-6; 7 bases are shared with TRBD1. Germline CDR1 is SGHDT and CDR2 is YYEEEE. V shed 4 bases and J 8 bases; nucleotides not matched to a gene: 9. The CDR3 has 15 amino acids. The CDR3 here is CASSRRGRVDSPLHF. For the CDR3, the DNA is TGTGCCAGCAGCCGGAGGGGGCGTGTGGATTCACCCCTCCACTTT.

The genes are TRBV3-1 (or the pseudogene TRBV3-2) and TRBJ2-1, with D unclear. Trimming pared 0 bases from V and 8 bases from J, leaving 2 bases between. This CDR3 contains 11 residues. Germline V gene sequence: CDR1 LGHDT, CDR2 YNNKEL (reference sequence). CDR3 sequence reads: CASSQDYEQFF. CDR3 sequence (DNA): TGTGCCAGCAGCCAAGACTATGAGCAGTTCTTC.

The V call is TRBV5-4, the J call TRBJ2-3, with 13 positions matching TRBD2. Germline V gives CDR1 SGHNT, CDR2 YYREEE (reference sequence). The junction had 4 bases not matched to a gene; V was cut back by 3 bases and J by 0 bases. CDR3 length: 17 residues. The CDR3 protein is CASSSGLAGASTDTQYF. CDR3 DNA: TGTGCCAGCAGCTCCGGACTAGCGGGGGCTAGCACAGATACGCAGTATTTT.

In the case of this clone: Other DNA sequences within the sample encode an identical CDR3. DNA for the CDR3: TGTGCCAGTAGTATAGCAGGAAACTATGGCTACACCTTC. Encoded protein: CASSIAGNYGYTF. The rearrangement uses TRBV19 and TRBJ1-2; D call uncertain. CDR1 is LNHDA, CDR2 SQIVND, per germline (reference sequence). The CDR3 loop spans 13 amino acids. The V gene lost 1 base and the J gene lost 2 bases, with 5 bases spanning the gap.

The CDR3 sequence is CASSLDGQPGNTIYF. Here the CDR3 DNA reads TGTGCCAGCAGCTTAGATGGACAGCCCGGAAACACCATATATTTT. The chain carries TRBV7-2 and TRBJ1-3, with D possibly being TRBD1 (6 bases). This CDR3 is built from 15 residues. Germline values: CDR1 SGHTA, CDR2 FQGNSA. V was trimmed by 1 base and J by 4 bases, leaving 11 bases between them.

The rearrangement joins TRBV14 to TRBJ1-1; 7 bases are shared with TRBD1. The germline gives CDR1 SGHDN, CDR2 FVKESK. This CDR3 spans 15 amino acids. The trim removed 0 bases at V and 6 bases at J, leaving 7 bases unmatched. The CDR3 DNA reads as TGTGCCAGCAGCCAAGAGAGACAGGGTCGTCCTGAAGCTTTCTTT. Translation gives CASSQERQGRPEAFF.

The rearrangement uses TRBV3-1 (or the pseudogene TRBV3-2) and TRBJ2-5; D is perhaps TRBD2 (6 bases). V was shortened by 1 base and J by 2 bases, with 11 bases between the two germline ends. The CDR3 sequence is 15 residues long. CDR1 and CDR2 (germline): LGHDT, YNNKEL (reference sequence). CDR3 in amino acids: CASSQAGGAQETQYF. For the CDR3, the DNA is TGTGCCAGCAGCCAAGCCGGGGGAGCACAAGAGACCCAGTACTTC.

This clone turned up a few times. The chain carries TRBV7-9 and TRBJ2-3; maybe TRBD1 (6 bases). The V gene's germline CDR1 is SEHNR and CDR2 FQNEAQ (reference sequence). The CDR3 runs 18 residues. V lost 4 bases and J lost 4, with 24 bases in between. CDR3 protein: CASSYVGQFFNRADTQYF. The CDR3 nucleotides are TGTGCCAGCAGCTACGTCGGACAGTTCTTCAACAGGGCAGATACGCAGTATTTT.

This clone occurred many times. The chain joins TRBV2 to TRBJ1-2; no clear D gene. Per the germline V gene, CDR1 is SNHLY and CDR2 is FYNNEI. The CDR3 totals 12 residues. Trimming pared 7 bases from V and 8 bases from J, leaving 14 bases between. The CDR3 is CASKDSLGGYTF. The CDR3 bases are TGTGCCAGCAAGGACTCCCTGGGAGGCTACACCTTC.

The chain links TRBV12-3 or TRBV12-4 to TRBJ2-7; D is perhaps TRBD1 (5 bases). V lost 6 bases to trimming and J lost 3 bases, with 12 bases between them. The CDR3 consists of 13 residues. The DNA of the CDR3 is TGTGCCAGCAGAAGGACACAAGACTACGAGCAGTACTTC. This translates into CASRRTQDYEQYF.

This chain joins TRBV19 and TRBJ2-5, with D possibly TRBD2 on 6 matching bases. The CDR3 covers 12 residues. Trimming left V 4 bases short and J 5 bases short, with 8 bases between. CDR1 is LNHDA, CDR2 SQIVND, per germline (reference sequence). The DNA of the CDR3 is TGTGCCAGTAGTAGAGGAGGGGAGACCCAGTACTTC. Its translation: CASSRGGETQYF.

This clone was seen a few times. This chain joins TRBV10-1 and TRBJ2-7; D gene uncertain. The V end was cut by 3 bases, the J end by 2 bases, with 8 bases between. Germline assignment: CDR1 WNHNN and CDR2 SYGVQD (reference sequence). This CDR3 contains 13 residues. For the CDR3, the DNA is TGCGCCAGCAGTGAACGGGTTACCTACGAGCAGTACTTC. Its translation: CASSERVTYEQYF.

The chain recombines TRBV19 with TRBJ2-3; 16 bases are shared with TRBD2. CDR3 length: 17 amino acids. The V segment lost 3 bases and the J segment 5 bases; nucleotides outside the gene matches: 5. Germline CDR1 LNHDA, CDR2 SQIVND (reference sequence). The CDR3 protein is CASSMGTSGGARDTQYF. Written as DNA, the CDR3 is TGTGCCAGTAGTATGGGGACTAGCGGGGGGGCCCGAGATACGCAGTATTTT.

The rearrangement joins TRBV2 to TRBJ2-7; D uncertain. Per the germline V gene, CDR1 is SNHLY and CDR2 is FYNNEI. V gave up 4 bases and J gave up 0 bases, with 7 bases separating them. This CDR3 region has 13 residues. The CDR3 DNA reads TGTGCCAGCAGTGTAGTCTTCTCCTACGAGCAGTACTTC. Translation gives CASSVVFSYEQYF.

The chain combines TRBV19 with TRBJ2-5; 9 bases map to TRBD2. J was trimmed by 5 bases and V by 4 bases; bases with no gene match: 2. From germline, CDR1 is LNHDA and CDR2 SQIVND (reference sequence). This CDR3 is 13 amino acids long. CDR3 residues: CASSRGLAETQYF. In DNA form, the CDR3 reads TGTGCCAGTAGTAGGGGACTAGCTGAGACCCAGTACTTC.